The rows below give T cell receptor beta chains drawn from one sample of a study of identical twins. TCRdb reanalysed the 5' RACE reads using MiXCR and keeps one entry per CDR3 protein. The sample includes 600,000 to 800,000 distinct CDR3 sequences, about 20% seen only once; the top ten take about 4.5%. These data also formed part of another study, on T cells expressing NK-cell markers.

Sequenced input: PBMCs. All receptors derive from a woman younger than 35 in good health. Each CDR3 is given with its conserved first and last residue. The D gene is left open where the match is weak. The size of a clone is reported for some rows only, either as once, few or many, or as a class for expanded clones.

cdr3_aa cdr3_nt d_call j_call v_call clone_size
CASSLGRPPPHF TGTGCCAGCAGCTTGGGCAGGCCTCCTCCCCACTTT - TRBJ1-6 TRBV7-2 -
CASSLGFGYGYTF TGTGCCAGCAGCTTAGGTTTCGGTTATGGCTACACCTTC - TRBJ1-2 TRBV12-3/TRBV12-4 many
CSVGDYSYEQYF TGCAGCGTTGGGGACTATTCCTACGAGCAGTACTTC TRBD2 TRBJ2-7 TRBV29-1 few
CASSIGTGHEKLFF TGTGCCAGCAGCATCGGGACAGGCCATGAAAAACTGTTTTTT TRBD1 TRBJ1-4 TRBV5-5 few
CSARQGSTYEQYF TGCAGTGCTAGGCAGGGAAGTACCTACGAGCAGTACTTC - TRBJ2-7 TRBV20-1 few
CSARSGTSGSNEQFF TGCAGTGCTAGGTCCGGGACTAGCGGATCCAATGAGCAGTTCTTC TRBD2 TRBJ2-1 TRBV20-1 few
CASSLGAGSNEKLFF TGTGCCAGCAGCTTAGGTGCGGGATCGAATGAAAAACTGTTTTTT - TRBJ1-4 TRBV7-9 few
CASSRNYRDKKETQYF TGTGCCAGCTCCCGGAACTATCGGGACAAAAAAGAGACCCAGTACTTC - TRBJ2-5 TRBV18 few
CASSLWRAYRTDTQYF TGTGCCAGCAGCTTGTGGAGGGCTTATCGCACAGATACGCAGTATTTT - TRBJ2-3 TRBV5-6 few
CASSLYLGGPDTQYF TGTGCCAGCAGCTTGTACTTAGGGGGCCCAGATACGCAGTATTTT TRBD1 TRBJ2-3 TRBV7-2 -
CATSDSPGLAGGNEQFF TGTGCCACCAGTGATTCCCCTGGGCTAGCGGGAGGAAACGAGCAGTTCTTC TRBD2 TRBJ2-1 TRBV24-1 -
CASTSRLHNEQFF TGTGCCAGCACATCGCGACTTCACAATGAGCAGTTCTTC - TRBJ2-1 TRBV6-2/TRBV6-3 -
CASSYGNRDISPGANGYTF TGTGCCAGCAGTTACGGCAACCGGGACATTTCGCCGGGGGCCAATGGCTACACCTTC - TRBJ1-2 TRBV12-3/TRBV12-4 -
CASSLERGDTQYF TGTGCCAGCAGTTTGGAAAGGGGGGATACGCAGTATTTT - TRBJ2-3 TRBV12-3/TRBV12-4 many
CASTRSGSYEQYF TGTGCCAGCACGAGGAGCGGCTCCTACGAGCAGTACTTC - TRBJ2-7 TRBV7-9 -
CASSSDRADTQYF TGTGCCAGCAGCTCCGACAGGGCCGATACGCAGTATTTT TRBD1 TRBJ2-3 TRBV12-3/TRBV12-4 few
CASSLGSTRGNYEQYF TGTGCCAGCAGCTTAGGGTCGACAAGGGGCAACTACGAGCAGTACTTC - TRBJ2-7 TRBV5-4 -
CSARVIVAGGYNEQFF TGCAGTGCTAGAGTAATAGTGGCGGGGGGGTACAATGAGCAGTTCTTC TRBD2 TRBJ2-1 TRBV20-1 -
CSARVAGGSYNEQFF TGCAGTGCTAGGGTAGCGGGAGGGTCCTACAATGAGCAGTTCTTC TRBD2 TRBJ2-1 TRBV20-1 -
CASSQRSGGWEQFF TGTGCCAGCAGCCAAAGGAGCGGCGGTTGGGAGCAGTTCTTC - TRBJ2-1 TRBV3-1 -
CSARGSGRLEYF TGCAGTGCTAGAGGTAGCGGGAGGCTCGAGTACTTC TRBD2 TRBJ2-7 TRBV20-1 -
CASSGATDTQYF TGTGCCAGCAGTGGGGCTACAGATACGCAGTATTTT - TRBJ2-3 TRBV7-6 -
CAISEEGAKGANVLTF TGTGCCATCAGTGAAGAGGGGGCGAAAGGGGCCAACGTCCTGACTTTC TRBD1 TRBJ2-6 TRBV10-3 -
CASSQAAGYNEQFF TGCGCCAGCAGCCAGGCGGCAGGCTACAATGAGCAGTTCTTC - TRBJ2-1 TRBV4-3 -
CASSSGPVLYNEQFF TGTGCCAGCAGCTCGGGACCCGTCCTATACAATGAGCAGTTCTTC - TRBJ2-1 TRBV7-2 -
CSARPYEQFF TGCAGTGCTAGGCCCTATGAGCAGTTCTTC - TRBJ2-1 TRBV20-1 -
CSVGGGAWGNEQFF TGCAGCGTCGGGGGGGGGGCCTGGGGCAATGAGCAGTTCTTC TRBD2 TRBJ2-1 TRBV29-1 few
CSVEASGRSETQYF TGCAGCGTTGAAGCTAGCGGGAGATCAGAGACCCAGTACTTC TRBD2 TRBJ2-5 TRBV29-1 -
CASSEGGRADTQYF TGTGCCAGCAGCGAGGGGGGGCGAGCAGATACGCAGTATTTT - TRBJ2-3 TRBV9 -
CASSRTGEKLFF TGTGCCAGCAGCCGCACAGGTGAAAAACTGTTTTTT - TRBJ1-4 TRBV7-9 -
CASRLGLAGDQETQYF TGTGCCAGCAGACTCGGACTAGCGGGGGACCAAGAGACCCAGTACTTC TRBD2 TRBJ2-5 TRBV2 many
CASSLVEDTEAFF TGTGCCAGCAGCTTAGTCGAGGACACTGAAGCTTTCTTT - TRBJ1-1 TRBV11-1 -
CASGWTGGQPQHF TGTGCCAGCGGCTGGACGGGAGGCCAGCCCCAGCATTTT - TRBJ1-5 TRBV6-2/TRBV6-3 few
CSTGTSGRNEQFF TGCAGCACTGGGACTAGCGGGAGGAACGAGCAGTTCTTC TRBD2 TRBJ2-1 TRBV29-1 few
CASSGYRTDTQYF TGTGCCAGCAGCGGGTACCGCACAGATACGCAGTATTTT - TRBJ2-3 TRBV6-1 many
CAISEQGGVLQPQHF TGTGCCATCTCAGAACAAGGAGGGGTCCTTCAGCCCCAGCATTTT - TRBJ1-5 TRBV10-3 few
CASSLRDRGGYEQFF TGTGCCAGCAGTTTACGGGACAGGGGAGGCTATGAGCAGTTCTTC TRBD1 TRBJ2-1 TRBV6-5 few
CASGSGTARFF TGTGCCAGCGGATCCGGGACGGCAAGGTTCTTC - TRBJ2-1 TRBV6-2/TRBV6-3 few
CSALTSGRHNEQFF TGCAGTGCTCTTACTAGCGGTCGCCACAATGAGCAGTTCTTC TRBD2 TRBJ2-1 TRBV20-1 many
CSASRLAGVREQYF TGCAGTGCTAGCCGACTAGCGGGAGTACGGGAGCAGTACTTC TRBD2 TRBJ2-7 TRBV20-1 -
CSVEAENTDTQYF TGCAGCGTTGAGGCGGAAAACACAGATACGCAGTATTTT - TRBJ2-3 TRBV29-1 many
CASSRGQMQETQYF TGTGCCAGCAGTCGGGGACAGATGCAAGAGACCCAGTACTTC TRBD1 TRBJ2-5 TRBV2 -
CASSRDTRYEQYF TGTGCCAGCAGCCGGGACACTCGCTACGAGCAGTACTTC - TRBJ2-7 TRBV9 -
CASSPQGVRGTEAFF TGCGCCAGCAGCCCCCAGGGGGTCAGGGGGACTGAAGCTTTCTTT TRBD1 TRBJ1-1 TRBV5-1 -
CASSLVRQGRRSYEQYF TGCGCCAGCAGCTTGGTAAGGCAGGGGCGCCGGTCCTACGAGCAGTACTTC - TRBJ2-7 TRBV5-1 -
CASSWTSGGPYEQYF TGCGCCAGCAGCTGGACTAGCGGGGGCCCCTACGAGCAGTACTTC TRBD2 TRBJ2-7 TRBV5-1 -
CARGPSQETQYF TGCGCCAGAGGGCCCTCCCAAGAGACCCAGTACTTC - TRBJ2-5 TRBV5-1 once
CSARRSGAGANVLTF TGCAGTGCTAGGAGGTCCGGGGCTGGGGCCAACGTCCTGACTTTC - TRBJ2-6 TRBV20-1 -
CASSLRPANTEAFF TGTGCCAGCAGCTTACGCCCGGCGAACACTGAAGCTTTCTTT - TRBJ1-1 TRBV5-6 -
CSVKQGPVYGYTF TGCAGCGTGAAACAGGGCCCCGTTTATGGCTACACCTTC - TRBJ1-2 TRBV29-1 -
CASSGQGVPLYGYTF TGTGCCAGCAGTGGGCAGGGGGTCCCACTCTATGGCTACACCTTC TRBD1 TRBJ1-2 TRBV25-1 many
CASSYSGGGLGTEAFF TGTGCCAGCAGTTACTCCGGGGGCGGTTTGGGCACTGAAGCTTTCTTT - TRBJ1-1 TRBV6-5 few
CSAREGWGAYGYTF TGCAGTGCTAGAGAGGGCTGGGGGGCCTATGGCTACACCTTC - TRBJ1-2 TRBV20-1 many
CASELTADTQYF TGTGCCAGCGAGCTTACGGCAGATACGCAGTATTTT - TRBJ2-3 TRBV25-1 -
CATSRDSGYEQYF TGTGCCACCAGCAGAGATTCGGGGTACGAGCAGTACTTC - TRBJ2-7 TRBV15 few
CASSHGQEGTGELFF TGTGCCAGCAGTCATGGACAGGAGGGCACCGGGGAGCTGTTTTTT - TRBJ2-2 TRBV3-1 -
CAISESISTNLVFPRTNTGELFF TGTGCCATCAGTGAGTCAATCAGCACTAACCTAGTATTCCCTAGAACGAACACCGGGGAGCTGTTTTTT - TRBJ2-2 TRBV10-3 -
CASSQGVAGAKYEQYF TGTGCCAGCAGCCAAGGAGTAGCGGGAGCGAAGTACGAGCAGTACTTC TRBD2 TRBJ2-7 TRBV3-1 -
CASSLAGGVDTQYF TGTGCCAGCAGTTTAGCCGGCGGCGTAGATACGCAGTATTTT - TRBJ2-3 TRBV12-3/TRBV12-4 -
CASSQSAHEQFF TGCGCCAGCAGCCAGTCGGCTCATGAGCAGTTCTTC - TRBJ2-1 TRBV5-1 few